These T cell receptor beta chains were read from a single sample in a study of shared clonotypes between healthy human individuals. TCRdb keeps only in-frame clones here, not all; method: immunoSEQ multiplex PCR. This table holds hundreds of thousands of clones, 60% to 80% found once. Input material: PBMCs. The receptor set was obtained from a woman aged 40-49 years in good health. Some clones in this sample may be carry-over from other donors' samples. CDR3s include the opening cysteine and the closing phenylalanine or tryptophan. D genes are given only for firm matches. Clone size, where shown, is once, few, many, or a class for clones that have expanded.

j_call v_call d_call clone_size cdr3_nt cdr3_aa
TRBJ2-7 TRBV5-4 TRBD2 . TGTGCCAGCAGCTTGGAGGGCGGGGGACTCTACGAGCAGTACTTC CASSLEGGGLYEQYF
TRBJ2-2 TRBV5-1 . many TGCGCCAGCAGCCCGAGCAATCCCACCGGGGAGCTGTTTTTT CASSPSNPTGELFF
TRBJ2-7 TRBV5-5 . few TGTGCCAGCAGCCCCTCTGGACTGGCCTACGAGCAGTACTTC CASSPSGLAYEQYF
TRBJ2-5 TRBV18 TRBD1 . TGTGCCAGCTCACCGCCGGGACAGGGGGCCCAGGTGCAGTACTTC CASSPPGQGAQVQYF
TRBJ1-4 TRBV29-1 . . TGCAGCGCCTGGACAGATAATGAAAAACTGTTTTTT CSAWTDNEKLFF
TRBJ2-3 TRBV9 . . TGTGCCAGCAGCGTAGGCAGGAGCGCAGATACGCAGTATTTT CASSVGRSADTQYF
TRBJ1-5 TRBV6-1 TRBD1 . TGTGCCAGCAGTGGGACAGGAGGCAATCAGCCCCAGCATTTT CASSGTGGNQPQHF
TRBJ2-7 TRBV4-2 TRBD2 . TGTGCCAGCAGCCAAGGGACTAGCGCGACCTCCTACGAGCAGTACTTC CASSQGTSATSYEQYF
TRBJ1-5 TRBV2 . . TGTGCCAGCTGGGACTTAGATTATGATCAGCCCCAGCATTTT CASWDLDYDQPQHF
TRBJ1-4 TRBV2 TRBD1 few TGTGCCAGTCGTAATGACAGGGGAGATGAAAAACTGTTTTTT CASRNDRGDEKLFF
TRBJ1-1 TRBV29-1 TRBD1 . TGCAGCGTCAACAGGGGAAACACTGAAGCTTTCTTT CSVNRGNTEAFF
TRBJ1-5 TRBV6-6 . . TGTGCCAGCAGAACCGGGACAAACCATCTGCCCCAGCATTTT CASRTGTNHLPQHF
TRBJ2-7 TRBV18 . . TGTGCCAGCTCACCCATGGGCCTGGCTGGGTACGAGCAGTACTTC CASSPMGLAGYEQYF
TRBJ1-2 TRBV5-1 . . TGCGCCAGCTCCGGGGGGCAGACTAACTATGGCTACACCTTC CASSGGQTNYGYTF
TRBJ1-1 TRBV18 . . TGTGCCAGCTCCCTTAGTGGGCCGAACACTGAAGCTTTCTTT CASSLSGPNTEAFF
TRBJ1-1 TRBV14 TRBD1 . TGTGCCAGCAGCCAATGGACAGGACTGAACACTGAAGCTTTCTTT CASSQWTGLNTEAFF